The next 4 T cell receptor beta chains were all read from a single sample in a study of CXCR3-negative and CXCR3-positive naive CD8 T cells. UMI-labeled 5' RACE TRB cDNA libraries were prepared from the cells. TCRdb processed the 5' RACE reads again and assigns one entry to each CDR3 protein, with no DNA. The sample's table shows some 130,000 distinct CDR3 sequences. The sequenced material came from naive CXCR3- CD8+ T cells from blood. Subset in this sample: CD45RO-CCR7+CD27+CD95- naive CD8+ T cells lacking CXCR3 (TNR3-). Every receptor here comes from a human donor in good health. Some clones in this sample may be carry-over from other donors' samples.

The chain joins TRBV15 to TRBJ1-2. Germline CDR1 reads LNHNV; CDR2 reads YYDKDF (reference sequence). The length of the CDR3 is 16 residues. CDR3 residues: CATSSVSDGVNYGYTF.

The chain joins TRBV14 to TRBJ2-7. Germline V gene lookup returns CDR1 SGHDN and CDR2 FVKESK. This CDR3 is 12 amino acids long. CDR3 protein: CASSPMDYEQYF.

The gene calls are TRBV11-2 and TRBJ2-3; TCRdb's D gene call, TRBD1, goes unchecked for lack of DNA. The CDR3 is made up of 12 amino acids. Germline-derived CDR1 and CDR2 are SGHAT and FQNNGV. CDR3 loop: CASSPVQGPQYF.

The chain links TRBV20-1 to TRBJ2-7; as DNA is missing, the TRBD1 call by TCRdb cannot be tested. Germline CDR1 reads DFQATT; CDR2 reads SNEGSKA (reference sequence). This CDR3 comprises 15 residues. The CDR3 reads CSCGDPMWGTYEQYF.